This TCR beta chain was recovered during a study of beta chain features in type 1 diabetes. Study results and caveats: Type 1 diabetes patients had moderately but significantly shorter TCRB CDR3s in all four CD4+ subsets.

About this clone: Its target is not known.

The CDR3 loop spans 16 amino acids. V lost 5 bases, J lost 2 bases, and 17 bases lay in between. The germline gives CDR1 SGHNT, CDR2 YENEEA. Since all of the isolated RNA was reverse transcribed, expressed TCRB transcripts were what got sequenced. Generated by immunoSEQ multiplex PCR, the TCRdb table keeps only in-frame clones and is missing some. The sample has hundreds of thousands of clones, around 15% seen once. The V call is TRBV11-3, the J call TRBJ2-3; TRBD1 or TRBD2 may be the D gene (6 bases each). The receptor comes from a man between 18 and 29 years old with type 1 diabetes. Sequencing was done on a sample of naive CD4+ T cells from blood. The CDR3 DNA is TGTGCCAGCAGCCCCACATCGGGGGCCTTCACAGATACGCAGTATTTT. This encodes CASSPTSGAFTDTQYF. Variable domain in full (rest from reference TRBV11-3 and TRBJ2-3): EAGVVQSPRYKIIEKKQPVAFWCNPISGHNTLYWYLQNLGQGPELLIRYENEEAVDDSQLPKDRFSAERLKGVDSTLKIQPAELGDSAVYLCASSPTSGAFTDTQYFGPGTRLTVL.